Each of the 25 T cell receptor beta chains below was sequenced from the same sample in a study of cytomegalovirus exposure and HLA in healthy donors. 13 Jbeta primers and 60 Vbeta primers were used for the PCR. Profiling relied on immunoSEQ multiplex PCR, and the TCRdb table lists in-frame clones only, not all of them. The sample lists 100,000 to 150,000 clones; approximately 82% were seen once. Sequenced material: PBMCs. All receptors come from a woman between 18 and 29 years old in good health and CMV-seropositive.

This chain links TRBV7-3 with TRBJ1-1; D gene uncertain. Germline lookup yields CDR1 SGHTA and CDR2 FQGTGA. The CDR3 contains 13 residues. Trimming stripped 1 base from V and 3 bases from J, with 6 bases between. CDR3 sequence reads: CASSLISHTEAFF. The CDR3 nucleotides are TGTGCCAGCAGCTTAATCTCCCACACTGAAGCTTTCTTT.

V and J are TRBV28 and TRBJ1-2; D might be TRBD1 (6 bases). In germline, CDR1 is MDHEN, CDR2 SYDVKM. The CDR3 covers 14 residues. V was cut by 3 bases and J by 4 bases, with 12 bases left in between. Written as DNA, the CDR3 is TGTGCCAGCAGTTTTGGAGGACAGTCCTATGGCTACACCTTC. Protein product: CASSFGGQSYGYTF.

The gene calls are TRBV20-1 and TRBJ1-2; 8 bases align to TRBD1. V lost 6 bases, J lost 8 bases, and 5 bases stayed unmatched. This CDR3 has 11 residues. Germline CDR1 reads DFQATT; CDR2 reads SNEGSKA (reference sequence). The CDR3 reads CSANTGGGYTF. In DNA, the CDR3 is TGCAGTGCGAATACAGGGGGAGGCTACACCTTC.

The chain combines TRBV6-1 with TRBJ1-2, with no clear D. Germline CDR1 MNHNS, CDR2 SASEGT. The CDR3 spans 15 residues. V dropped 3 bases and J dropped 5 bases, with 16 bases sitting between them. CDR3 amino acids: CASSERAPGRYGYTF. In DNA, the CDR3 is TGTGCCAGCAGTGAGCGGGCCCCCGGACGGTATGGCTACACCTTC.

This sequence joins TRBV6-1 and TRBJ1-2, with D perhaps TRBD1 (6 bases). Germline V gives CDR1 MNHNS, CDR2 SASEGT. The CDR3 contains 12 residues. Deletions cut 6 bases from V and 8 bases from J, with 13 bases between. The DNA for the CDR3 is TGTGCCAGCAGGGCAACAGGGTACGGCTACACCTTC. It yields the protein CASRATGYGYTF.

V gene TRBV27 combines with J gene TRBJ2-1, with D possibly TRBD2 on 6 matching bases. Trimming removed 0 bases from V and 7 bases from J, with 10 bases in between. CDR3 length equals 14 residues. Germline-derived CDR1 and CDR2 are MNHEY and SMNVEV (reference sequence). CDR3 coding DNA: TGTGCCAGCAGTTTATCGGCGGGGTTTAATGAGCAGTTCTTC. It specifies CASSLSAGFNEQFF.

Here the CDR3 DNA reads TGTGCCAGCAGTACCGGCGCCGGCGGGACCCAGTACTTC. It translates to CASSTGAGGTQYF. This sequence joins TRBV6-6 and TRBJ2-5; no reliable D call. CDR3 length: 13 amino acids. Germline loops: CDR1 MNHNY, CDR2 SVGAGI (reference sequence). The V end lost 5 bases, the J end lost 7 bases, and 14 bases lay between the germline ends.

This clone came up once. The chain links TRBV18 to TRBJ2-5, with TRBD2 matching 7 bases. The V gene end was trimmed by 3 bases and the J gene end by 5 bases; junction bases not matched to a gene: 0. Germline V lookup: CDR1 KGHSH, CDR2 LQKENI. The CDR3 runs to 12 residues. In DNA, the CDR3 is TGTGCCAGCTCACCTAGCGGGGAGACCCAGTACTTC. This encodes CASSPSGETQYF. The full variable domain, rest sourced from reference TRBV18 and TRBJ2-5, is NAGVMQNPRHLVRRRGQEARLRCSPMKGHSHVYWYRQLPEEGLKFMVYLQKENIIDESGMPKERFSAEFPKEGPSILRIQQVVRGDSAAYFCASSPSGETQYFGPGTRLLVL.

The V call is TRBV20-1, the J call TRBJ1-2, with a possible D match to TRBD1 (5 bases). Germline V gene sequence: CDR1 DFQATT, CDR2 SNEGSKA (reference sequence). V lost 5 bases and J 1 base, leaving 5 bases between the germline ends. The CDR3 has 11 amino acids. CDR3 loop: CSADSNYGYTF. CDR3 nucleotides: TGCAGTGCTGACAGTAACTATGGCTACACCTTC.

The V call is TRBV4-2, the J call TRBJ2-5, with TRBD2 matching 10 bases. Germline CDR1 reads LGHNA; CDR2 reads YNFKEQ. Trimming at V came to 4 bases and at J to 6 bases, leaving 14 bases not matched to a gene. This CDR3 spans 17 amino acids. DNA for the CDR3: TGTGCCAGCAGCCCCCGACTGAGCGGGGGGGCTAGACAGACCCAGTACTTC. Translation: CASSPRLSGGARQTQYF.

The chain combines TRBV4-1 with TRBJ2-1; possible D gene TRBD1, 6 bases. V lost 0 bases and J lost 2, with 8 bases in between. The V gene's germline CDR1 is MGHRA and CDR2 YSYEKL. This CDR3 is built from 15 residues. CDR3 sequence: CASSQEQGTYNEQFF. The CDR3 DNA reads as TGCGCCAGCAGCCAAGAACAGGGTACCTACAATGAGCAGTTCTTC.

The V and J genes are TRBV2 and TRBJ2-4, with 7 bases lining up with TRBD2. CDR1 is SNHLY and CDR2 is FYNNEI in the germline V gene. The CDR3 has 16 residues. Trimming removed 10 bases from V and 3 bases from J; junction bases left unmatched: 15. The CDR3 reads CATLGRGPTRKNIQYF. The CDR3 nucleotides are TGTGCCACCCTGGGGAGGGGTCCGACCCGCAAAAACATTCAGTACTTC. Based on the CDR3 plus reference TRBV2 and TRBJ2-4, the full variable domain is EPEVTQTPSHQVTQMGQEVILRCVPISNHLYFYWYRQILGQKVEFLVSFYNNEISEKSEIFDDQFSVERPDGSNFTLKIRSTKLEDSAMYFCATLGRGPTRKNIQYFGAGTRLSVL.

This clone appeared a few times. The CDR3 region is CAWSGRGPYTF. CDR3 bases: TGTGCCTGGAGTGGGAGGGGGCCCTACACCTTC. The J gene is TRBJ1-2, the V gene TRBV30, with 7 bases lining up with TRBD1. The V and J ends lost 1 base and 10 bases, in that order; junction bases with no gene match: 3. The CDR3 has 11 amino acids. CDR1 is GTSNPN, CDR2 SVGIG, per germline (reference sequence).

This clone was recorded only once. This rearrangement joins TRBV7-3 to TRBJ2-2, with D tentatively TRBD2 (5 bases). CDR1 and CDR2 from the germline V gene are SGHTA and FQGTGA. The V gene lost 2 bases and the J gene lost 4 bases, with 5 bases spanning the gap. The CDR3 is made up of 13 amino acids. Written as DNA, the CDR3 is TGTGCCAGCAGCTTACGGGGCACCGGGGAGCTGTTTTTT. This sequence encodes CASSLRGTGELFF.

The chain has TRBV7-9 and TRBJ1-5, with D perhaps TRBD1 (5 bases). Germline V gene lookup returns CDR1 SEHNR and CDR2 FQNEAQ (reference sequence). V gave up 7 bases and J gave up 4 bases, with 11 bases separating them. The CDR3 extends over 13 amino acids. CDR3 loop: CASTRGENQPQHF. CDR3 DNA sequence: TGTGCCAGCACCCGGGGGGAAAATCAGCCCCAGCATTTT.

CDR3: CSATGQRSSGANVLTF. The CDR3 nucleotides read TGCAGCGCGACGGGACAGCGGAGCTCTGGGGCCAACGTCCTGACTTTC. The chain uses TRBV29-1 and TRBJ2-6, with 7 bases identical to TRBD1. Trimming took 7 bases from V and 0 from J; bases not matched to a gene: 9. CDR3 length: 16 residues. Germline loops: CDR1 SQVTM, CDR2 ANQGSEA.

This clone was picked up a small number of times. The chain employs TRBV4-2 and TRBJ2-5, with 13 positions matching TRBD2. J gave up 3 bases and V 3 bases, and 4 bases lay outside the gene matches. Germline-derived CDR1 and CDR2 are LGHNA and YNFKEQ. The CDR3 length is 16 residues. CDR3: CASSQTGTSGEETQYF. The CDR3 DNA sequence: TGTGCCAGCAGCCAGACCGGGACTAGCGGGGAAGAGACCCAGTACTTC.

The chain couples TRBV6-5 to TRBJ1-2, with 8 positions matching TRBD1. The ends lost 2 bases at V and 6 bases at J; junction bases unmatched: 8. The CDR3 has 15 amino acids. Germline V gene lookup returns CDR1 MNHEY and CDR2 SVGAGI. The CDR3 loop is CASSYLSDRVDGYTF. For the CDR3, the DNA is TGTGCCAGCAGTTACCTTTCGGACAGGGTGGATGGCTACACCTTC.

The V and J genes are TRBV9 and TRBJ2-7, with 7 bases matching TRBD2. Trimming cost V 2 bases and J 1 base; bases outside gene matches: 6. The length of the CDR3 is 15 residues. Germline values: CDR1 SGDLS, CDR2 YYNGEE. CDR3 protein: CASSVGEGGSYEQYF. The CDR3 nucleotides are TGTGCCAGCAGCGTGGGTGAGGGAGGGTCCTACGAGCAGTACTTC.

V gene TRBV9 combines with J gene TRBJ2-5; 8 bases are shared with TRBD2. The germline gives CDR1 SGDLS, CDR2 YYNGEE. CDR3 length equals 13 residues. Trimming removed 3 bases from V and 9 bases from J; junction bases left unmatched: 7. This CDR3 reads CASSDAPGGAQYF. CDR3 coding DNA: TGTGCCAGCAGCGACGCCCCGGGAGGGGCCCAGTACTTC.

CDR3 loop: CASSLRPTELEAFF. The CDR3 DNA reads TGTGCCAGCAGCTTGCGGCCGACAGAACTTGAAGCTTTCTTT. This sequence joins TRBV5-5 and TRBJ1-1, with D perhaps matching TRBD1 (5 bases). V was clipped by 1 base and J by 7 bases, with 14 bases between them. Germline-derived CDR1 and CDR2 are SGHKS and YYEKEE (reference sequence). The CDR3 extends over 14 amino acids. The entire variable domain, with the rest obtained from reference TRBV5-5 and TRBJ1-1, is as follows: DAGVTQSPTHLIKTRGQQVTLRCSPISGHKSVSWYQQVLGQGPQFIFQYYEKEERGRGNFPDRFSARQFPNYSSELNVNALLLGDSALYLCASSLRPTELEAFFGQGTRLTVV.

The chain employs TRBV5-5 and TRBJ2-7, with TRBD2 identical over 9 bases. From germline, CDR1 is SGHKS and CDR2 YYEKEE (reference sequence). V lost 7 bases and J lost 5; bases outside the gene matches: 7. The CDR3 extends over 13 amino acids. CDR3 in DNA: TGTGCCAGCGCTGGGACTAGCTTAGACGAGCAGTACTTC. Translating it yields CASAGTSLDEQYF.

The V gene is TRBV18, the J gene TRBJ1-2, with D perhaps TRBD1 (6 bases). Trimming cost V 1 base and J 5 bases, with 23 bases left between them. Germline CDR1 and CDR2: KGHSH and LQKENI. The CDR3 spans 18 residues. The CDR3 region has the DNA TGTGCCAGCTCACCACTCGAGGGGGTCCAGGGAAAAGGGTATGGCTACACCTTC. Translation gives CASSPLEGVQGKGYGYTF.

The genes are TRBV5-1 and TRBJ2-2, with D unresolved. Looked up from germline, CDR1 is SGHRS and CDR2 is YFSETQ. This CDR3 is 16 amino acids long. Trimming took off 1 base at V and 0 bases at J, with 10 bases between the two ends. CDR3 amino acids: CASSLLVTSNTGELFF. CDR3 sequence (DNA): TGCGCCAGCAGCTTGCTCGTGACTTCGAACACCGGGGAGCTGTTTTTT.

The chain links TRBV28 to TRBJ1-2; unclear D gene. The CDR3 runs to 15 residues. From germline, CDR1 is MDHEN and CDR2 SYDVKM. Trimming stripped 6 bases from V and 6 bases from J, with 20 bases between. CDR3 residues: CASSSLRRAVNGYTF. The DNA of the CDR3 is TGTGCCAGCAGCAGTCTTAGGCGGGCTGTGAATGGCTACACCTTC.